This T cell receptor beta chain was captured in a study of blood T cell repertoires in COVID-19. The wider study: COVID-19 samples from acute and convalescent phases originated in the United States, Italy and Spain.

Original methodology: Reference gene primers were amplified, and this amplification served to estimate nucleated cell counts. Method: immunoSEQ multiplex PCR; TCRdb's copy keeps in-frame clones and lacks some. For V, J and clone size, that table is used; D and trimming come from the DNA. The sample has roughly 120,000 clones; 90% are singletons. Germline V CDR1 and CDR2: MNHNY, SVGAGI (reference sequence). The CDR3 is 15 amino acids. Trimming stripped 5 bases from V and 5 bases from J, with 18 bases between. Specimen: peripheral blood. This clonotype was sampled from a man aged 50 to 59 with active COVID-19. V usage is TRBV6-6 and J usage is TRBJ1-1; a weak D match, TRBD1 (6 bases). CDR3 sequence: CASSPTGQLITEAFF. In DNA form, the CDR3 reads TGTGCCAGCAGTCCTACAGGACAGCTAATTACTGAAGCTTTCTTT.